Here is one T cell receptor (gamma chain) with its context. Its matching antigen is unknown. This entry is derived from a study of Vδ1+ human thymocytes. V lost 4 bases to trimming and J lost 4 bases; unmatched junction nucleotides: 10. The CDR3 totals 14 residues. Per germline, CDR1 EGSTGY and CDR2 YDSYTSSV. The sorted cells were CD3+ Vdelta1+ Vdelta2- thymocytes from alphabeta-depleted thymus. Points from the study as a whole: Highly polyclonal TRG and TRD repertoires with Gaussian CDR3 length distributions appeared in thymus. Unlike peripheral blood Vdelta1+ controls, thymic delta-chain sequences included around 18% Vdelta2 and few Vdelta3. Bulk data may be misread because of unexpected Vdelta2 sequences.

Sequences come from RNA converted to cDNA by reverse transcription. Multiplex PCR used pooled V-gene forward primers and a constant-region reverse primer to amplify CDR3s. TCRdb re-analyzed the multiplex PCR reads via CATT. The table records more than 25,000 gamma-chain clones, 15% to 25% of them present only once. V gene TRGV4 combines with J gene TRGJ1 or TRGJ2. The receptor was derived from a boy in the first two years of life who had congenital heart surgery. The sample comprised Vdelta1+ gamma-delta thymocytes from the thymus. The subset: FACS-sorted CD3+ TCRalphabeta- TCRVdelta1+ TCRVdelta2- thymocytes. For the CDR3, the DNA is TGTGCCACCTGGGAGCGGGACTTATATTATAAGAAACTCTTT. It yields the protein CATWERDLYYKKLF.